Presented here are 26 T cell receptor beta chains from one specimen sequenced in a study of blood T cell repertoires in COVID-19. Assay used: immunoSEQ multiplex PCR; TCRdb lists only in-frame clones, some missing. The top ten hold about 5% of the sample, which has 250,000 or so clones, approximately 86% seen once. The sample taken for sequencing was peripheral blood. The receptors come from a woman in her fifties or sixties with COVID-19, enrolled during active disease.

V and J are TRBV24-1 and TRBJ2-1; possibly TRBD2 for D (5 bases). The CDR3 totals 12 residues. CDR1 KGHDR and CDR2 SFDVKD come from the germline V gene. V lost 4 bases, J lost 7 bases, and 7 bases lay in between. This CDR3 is CATSETGNEQFF. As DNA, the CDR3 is TGTGCCACCAGTGAGACGGGGAATGAGCAGTTCTTC.

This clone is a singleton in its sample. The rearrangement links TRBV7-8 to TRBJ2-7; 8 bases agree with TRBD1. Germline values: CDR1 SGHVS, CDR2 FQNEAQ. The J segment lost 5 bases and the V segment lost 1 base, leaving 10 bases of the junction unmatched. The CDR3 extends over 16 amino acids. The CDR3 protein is CASSLVTGTGFHEQYF. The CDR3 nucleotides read TGTGCCAGCAGCTTAGTTACCGGGACAGGTTTTCACGAGCAGTACTTC.

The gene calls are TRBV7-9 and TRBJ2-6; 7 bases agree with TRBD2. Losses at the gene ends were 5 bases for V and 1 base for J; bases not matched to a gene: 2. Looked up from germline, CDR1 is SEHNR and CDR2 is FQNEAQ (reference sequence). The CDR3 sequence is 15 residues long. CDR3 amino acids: CASSRGGSGANVLTF. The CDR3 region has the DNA TGTGCCAGCAGCCGCGGGGGATCTGGGGCCAACGTCCTGACTTTC.

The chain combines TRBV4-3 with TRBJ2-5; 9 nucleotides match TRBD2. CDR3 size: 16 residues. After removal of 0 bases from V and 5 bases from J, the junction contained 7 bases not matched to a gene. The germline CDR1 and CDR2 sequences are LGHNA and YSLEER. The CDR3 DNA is TGCGCCAGCAGCCAAGATTCAAGCGGGAGGAGGGAGACCCAGTACTTC. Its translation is CASSQDSSGRRETQYF.

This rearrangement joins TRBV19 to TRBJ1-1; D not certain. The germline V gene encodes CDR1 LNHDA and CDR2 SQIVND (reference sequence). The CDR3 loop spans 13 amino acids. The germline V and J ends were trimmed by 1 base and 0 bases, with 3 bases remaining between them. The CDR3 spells CASSIALNTEAFF. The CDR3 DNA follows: TGTGCCAGTAGTATAGCTTTGAACACTGAAGCTTTCTTT. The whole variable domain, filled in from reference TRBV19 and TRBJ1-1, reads DGGITQSPKYLFRKEGQNVTLSCEQNLNHDAMYWYRQDPGQGLRLIYYSQIVNDFQKGDIAEGYSVSREKKESFPLTVTSAQKNPTAFYLCASSIALNTEAFFGQGTRLTVV.

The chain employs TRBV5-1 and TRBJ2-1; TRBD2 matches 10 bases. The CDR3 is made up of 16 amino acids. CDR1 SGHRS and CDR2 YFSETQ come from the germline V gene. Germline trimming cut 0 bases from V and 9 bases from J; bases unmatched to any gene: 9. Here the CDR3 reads CASSLVPSGSEAEQFF. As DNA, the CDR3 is TGCGCCAGCAGCTTGGTACCTAGCGGGAGTGAAGCTGAGCAGTTCTTC.

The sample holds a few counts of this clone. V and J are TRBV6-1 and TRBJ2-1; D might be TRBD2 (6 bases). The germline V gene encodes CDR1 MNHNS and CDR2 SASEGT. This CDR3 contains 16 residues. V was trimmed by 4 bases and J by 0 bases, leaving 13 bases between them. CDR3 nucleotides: TGTGCCAGCAGTGCCTATAGCGGAGCCTCCTACAATGAGCAGTTCTTC. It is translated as CASSAYSGASYNEQFF.

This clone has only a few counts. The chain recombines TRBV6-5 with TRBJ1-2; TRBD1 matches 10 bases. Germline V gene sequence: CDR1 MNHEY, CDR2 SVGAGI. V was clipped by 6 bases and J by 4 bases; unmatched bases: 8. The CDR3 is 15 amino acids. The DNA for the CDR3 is TGTGCCAGCAGGTCCGGGACAGGGGCCATCTATGGCTACACCTTC. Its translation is CASRSGTGAIYGYTF.

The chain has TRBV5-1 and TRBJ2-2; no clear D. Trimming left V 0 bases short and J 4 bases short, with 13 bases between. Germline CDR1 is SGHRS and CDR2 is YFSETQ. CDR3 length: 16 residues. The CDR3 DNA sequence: TGCGCCAGCAGCTTGGACGGAACAGCTGGCACCGGGGAGCTGTTTTTT. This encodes CASSLDGTAGTGELFF.

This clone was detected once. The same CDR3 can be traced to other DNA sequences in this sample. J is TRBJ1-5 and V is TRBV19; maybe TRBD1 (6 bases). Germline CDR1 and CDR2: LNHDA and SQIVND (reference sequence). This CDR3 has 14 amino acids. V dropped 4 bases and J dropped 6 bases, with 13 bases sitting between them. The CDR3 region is CASSRGQGSQPQHF. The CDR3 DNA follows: TGTGCCAGTAGTAGGGGGCAGGGCAGTCAGCCCCAGCATTTT.

The CDR3, as DNA: TGTGCCAGCAGCTCGTGGATCGGAGCTAATGAAAAACTGTTTTTT. This encodes CASSSWIGANEKLFF. The chain uses TRBV7-9 and TRBJ1-4; D is uncertain. Germline CDR1 reads SEHNR; CDR2 reads FQNEAQ (reference sequence). V was pared by 4 bases and J by 3 bases, with 12 bases between. The CDR3 loop spans 15 amino acids.

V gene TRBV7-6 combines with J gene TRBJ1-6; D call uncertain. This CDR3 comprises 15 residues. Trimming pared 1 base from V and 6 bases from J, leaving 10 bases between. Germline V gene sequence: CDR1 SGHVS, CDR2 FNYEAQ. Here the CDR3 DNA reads TGTGCCAGCAGCTTAGAGCCACGGGGTAATTCACCCCTCCACTTT. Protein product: CASSLEPRGNSPLHF. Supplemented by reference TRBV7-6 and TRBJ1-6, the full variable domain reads GAGVSQSPRYKVTKRGQDVALRCDPISGHVSLYWYRQALGQGPEFLTYFNYEAQQDKSGLPNDRFSAERPEGSISTLTIQRTEQRDSAMYRCASSLEPRGNSPLHFGNGTRLTVT.

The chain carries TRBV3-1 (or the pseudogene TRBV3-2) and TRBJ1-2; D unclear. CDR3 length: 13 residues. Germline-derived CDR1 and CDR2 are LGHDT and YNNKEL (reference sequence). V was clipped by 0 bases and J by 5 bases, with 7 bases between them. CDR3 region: CASSQESSYGYTF. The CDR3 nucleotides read TGTGCCAGCAGCCAAGAATCCAGTTATGGCTACACCTTC.

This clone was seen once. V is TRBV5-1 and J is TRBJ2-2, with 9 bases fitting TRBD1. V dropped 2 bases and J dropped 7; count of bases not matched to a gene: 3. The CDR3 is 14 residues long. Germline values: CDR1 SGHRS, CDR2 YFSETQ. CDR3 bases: TGCGCCAGCAGCTTAACAGGGGGCGTCGGGGAGCTGTTTTTT. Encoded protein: CASSLTGGVGELFF. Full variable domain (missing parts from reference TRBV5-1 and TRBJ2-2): KAGVTQTPRYLIKTRGQQVTLSCSPISGHRSVSWYQQTPGQGLQFLFEYFSETQRNKGNFPGRFSGRQFSNSRSEMNVSTLELGDSALYLCASSLTGGVGELFFGEGSRLTVL.

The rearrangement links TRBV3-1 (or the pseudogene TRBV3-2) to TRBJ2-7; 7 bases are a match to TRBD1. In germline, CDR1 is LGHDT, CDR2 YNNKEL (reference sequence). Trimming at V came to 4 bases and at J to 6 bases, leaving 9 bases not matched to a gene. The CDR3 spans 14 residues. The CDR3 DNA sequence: TGTGCCAGCAGCCTGACAGGGAGCCCCCGCGAGCAGTACTTC. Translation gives CASSLTGSPREQYF.

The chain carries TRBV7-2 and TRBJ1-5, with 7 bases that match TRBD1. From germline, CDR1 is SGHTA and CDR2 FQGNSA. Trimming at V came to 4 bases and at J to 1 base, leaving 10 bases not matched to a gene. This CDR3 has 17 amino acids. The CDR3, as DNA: TGTGCCAGCAGCTCCGCACCGGACAGGATAAGCAATCAGCCCCAGCATTTT. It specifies CASSSAPDRISNQPQHF.

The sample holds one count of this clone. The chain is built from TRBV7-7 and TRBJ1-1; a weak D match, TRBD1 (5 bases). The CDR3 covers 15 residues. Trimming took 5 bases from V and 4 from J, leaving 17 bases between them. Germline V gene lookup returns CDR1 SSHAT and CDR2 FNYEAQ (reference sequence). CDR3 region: CASSPMDPGGTEAFF. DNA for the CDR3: TGTGCCAGCAGCCCAATGGACCCGGGGGGCACTGAAGCTTTCTTT.

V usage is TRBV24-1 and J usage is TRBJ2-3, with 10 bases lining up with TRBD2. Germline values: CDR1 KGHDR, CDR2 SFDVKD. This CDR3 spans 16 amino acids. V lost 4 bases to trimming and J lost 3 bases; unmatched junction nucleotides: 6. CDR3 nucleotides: TGTGCCACCAGTGAAGCAGCGGGAGGGCCTACAGATACGCAGTATTTT. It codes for CATSEAAGGPTDTQYF.

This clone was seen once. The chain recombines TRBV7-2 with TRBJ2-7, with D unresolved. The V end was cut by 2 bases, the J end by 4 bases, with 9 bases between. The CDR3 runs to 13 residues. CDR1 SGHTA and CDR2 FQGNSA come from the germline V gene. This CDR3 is CASSLLRRYEQYF. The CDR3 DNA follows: TGTGCCAGCAGCTTATTACGTCGGTACGAGCAGTACTTC.

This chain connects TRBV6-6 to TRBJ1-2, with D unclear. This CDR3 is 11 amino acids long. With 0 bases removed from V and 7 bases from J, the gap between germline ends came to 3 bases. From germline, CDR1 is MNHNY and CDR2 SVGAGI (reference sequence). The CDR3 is CASSYSSGYTF. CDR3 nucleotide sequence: TGTGCCAGCAGTTACTCGAGTGGCTACACCTTC.

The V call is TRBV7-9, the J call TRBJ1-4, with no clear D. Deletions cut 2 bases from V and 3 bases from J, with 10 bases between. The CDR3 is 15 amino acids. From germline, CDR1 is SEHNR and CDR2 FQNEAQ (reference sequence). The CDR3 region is CASSLFSGPNEKLFF. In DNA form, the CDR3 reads TGTGCCAGCAGCTTATTTAGTGGGCCTAATGAAAAACTGTTTTTT.

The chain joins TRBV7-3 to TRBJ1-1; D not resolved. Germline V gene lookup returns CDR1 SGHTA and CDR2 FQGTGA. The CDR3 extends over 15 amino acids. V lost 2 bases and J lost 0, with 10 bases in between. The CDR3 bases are TGTGCCAGCAGCTTAGATCCCTATATGAACACTGAAGCTTTCTTT. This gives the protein CASSLDPYMNTEAFF.

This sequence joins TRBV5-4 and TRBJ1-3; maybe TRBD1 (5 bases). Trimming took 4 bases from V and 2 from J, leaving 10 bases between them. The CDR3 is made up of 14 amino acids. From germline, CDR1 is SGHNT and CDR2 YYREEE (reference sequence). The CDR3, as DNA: TGTGCCAGCAGCGCGGGGCTAACTGGAAACACCATATATTTT. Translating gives CASSAGLTGNTIYF.

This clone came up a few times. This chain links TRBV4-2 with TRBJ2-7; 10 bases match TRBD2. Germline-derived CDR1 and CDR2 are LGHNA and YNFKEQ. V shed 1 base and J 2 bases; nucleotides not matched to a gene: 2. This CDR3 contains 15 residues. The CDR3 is CASSQASGRTYEQYF. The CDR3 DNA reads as TGTGCCAGCAGCCAAGCTAGCGGGAGAACCTACGAGCAGTACTTC.

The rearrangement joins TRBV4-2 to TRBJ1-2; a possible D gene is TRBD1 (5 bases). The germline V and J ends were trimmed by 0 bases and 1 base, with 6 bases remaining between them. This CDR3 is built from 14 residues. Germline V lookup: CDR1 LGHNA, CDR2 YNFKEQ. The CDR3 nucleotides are TGTGCCAGCAGCCAAGAGGGGCTTAACTATGGCTACACCTTC. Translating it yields CASSQEGLNYGYTF.

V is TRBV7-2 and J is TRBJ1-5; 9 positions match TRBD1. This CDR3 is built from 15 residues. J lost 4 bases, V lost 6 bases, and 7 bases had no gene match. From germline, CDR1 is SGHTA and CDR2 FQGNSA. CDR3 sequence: CASSQQGAGNQPQHF. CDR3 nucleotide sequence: TGTGCCAGCAGTCAACAGGGGGCAGGAAATCAGCCCCAGCATTTT.